The next 9 T cell receptor beta chains were all read from a single sample in a study of PD-1 blockade in classical Hodgkin lymphoma. Assay used: immunoSEQ multiplex PCR; TCRdb lists only in-frame clones, some missing. The sample has around 50,000 clones; about three quarters are singletons. Time point noted: cycle 4 day 1 (C4D1), after more than five weeks of nivolumab. Following autologous stem cell transplantation, relapse occurred in every patient, and exposure to brentuximab vedotin varied. Sample: peripheral blood mononuclear cells (PBMCs), taken before the fourth cycle of nivolumab. These TCRs come from a human donor with classical Hodgkin lymphoma.

This chain connects TRBV5-4 to TRBJ1-2, with 8 bases identical to TRBD1. Germline loops: CDR1 SGHNT, CDR2 YYREEE (reference sequence). This CDR3 has 12 residues. The trim removed 3 bases at V and 7 bases at J, leaving 2 bases unmatched. DNA of the CDR3: TGTGCCAGCAGCTCCGGGACAGGTGGCTACACCTTC. Residues: CASSSGTGGYTF. Full variable domain (missing parts from reference TRBV5-4 and TRBJ1-2): ETGVTQSPTHLIKTRGQQVTLRCSSQSGHNTVSWYQQALGQGPQFIFQYYREEENGRGNFPPRFSGLQFPNYSSELNVNALELDDSALYLCASSSGTGGYTFGSGTRLTVV.

The chain carries TRBV2 and TRBJ2-2; D is ambiguous. Trimming took off 8 bases at V and 4 bases at J, with 23 bases between the two ends. Germline V CDR1 and CDR2: SNHLY, FYNNEI. The CDR3 contains 17 residues. The CDR3 region has the DNA TGTGCCAGCTGTATTGACGGATCCAGAAGATTCACCGGGGAGCTGTTTTTT. This translates into CASCIDGSRRFTGELFF.

The chain joins TRBV28 to TRBJ1-2; D unclear. Germline V lookup: CDR1 MDHEN, CDR2 SYDVKM. Trimming took off 4 bases at V and 4 bases at J, with 13 bases between the two ends. This CDR3 has 14 residues. The CDR3 here is CASSSGPFSYGYTF. The DNA for the CDR3 is TGTGCCAGCAGTTCCGGACCCTTCTCCTATGGCTACACCTTC.

The rearrangement uses TRBV7-8 and TRBJ2-2, with TRBD2 matching 8 bases. Germline lookup yields CDR1 SGHVS and CDR2 FQNEAQ. V shed 5 bases, J shed 3 bases, and the junction held 5 bases outside the gene matches. There are 15 residues in the CDR3. The CDR3 protein is CASSPREGDTGELFF. The CDR3 DNA sequence: TGTGCCAGCAGCCCCCGGGAGGGCGACACCGGGGAGCTGTTTTTT.

The chain has TRBV15 and TRBJ2-1; D is uncertain. Trimming left V 4 bases short and J 2 bases short, with 3 bases between. The germline V gene has CDR1 LNHNV and CDR2 YYDKDF (reference sequence). The CDR3 sequence is 12 residues long. The DNA of the CDR3 is TGTGCCACCAGCATGCCCTACAATGAGCAGTTCTTC. As protein: CATSMPYNEQFF.

This sequence joins TRBV19 and TRBJ2-3, with D perhaps matching TRBD2 (6 bases). Per germline, CDR1 LNHDA and CDR2 SQIVND (reference sequence). The CDR3 spans 14 residues. V lost 5 bases to trimming and J lost 3 bases, with 12 bases between them. The CDR3 DNA reads as TGTGCCAGTAGTTGGGGGGTTCTAACAGATACGCAGTATTTT. As protein: CASSWGVLTDTQYF.

The chain carries TRBV6-1 and TRBJ1-5; D perhaps matches TRBD1 (6 bases). Germline V gives CDR1 MNHNS, CDR2 SASEGT. The CDR3 sequence is 15 residues long. V shed 7 bases and J shed 4 bases, with 17 bases lying between them. The CDR3 here is CASTIDRRGNQPQHF. The CDR3 DNA is TGTGCCAGCACCATTGACAGGAGGGGAAATCAGCCCCAGCATTTT.

This clone was detected only once. The rearrangement joins TRBV15 to TRBJ2-5; 12 positions agree with TRBD2. Trimming at V came to 0 bases and at J to 3 bases, leaving 8 bases not matched to a gene. Germline lookup yields CDR1 LNHNV and CDR2 YYDKDF (reference sequence). The CDR3 has 18 amino acids. The CDR3 region is CATSRELAGGPRKETQYF. DNA of the CDR3: TGTGCCACCAGCAGAGAGCTAGCGGGAGGGCCTAGAAAAGAGACCCAGTACTTC.

This clone has only one observation. This sequence joins TRBV25-1 and TRBJ2-2, with unresolved D. The V end was cut by 3 bases, the J end by 6 bases, with 14 bases between. There are 15 residues in the CDR3. CDR1 and CDR2 (germline): MGHDK, SYGVNS. The CDR3 nucleotides read TGTGCCAGCAGTGATCCCGCCAGGTCTCCCGGGGAGCTGTTTTTT. Translation: CASSDPARSPGELFF.